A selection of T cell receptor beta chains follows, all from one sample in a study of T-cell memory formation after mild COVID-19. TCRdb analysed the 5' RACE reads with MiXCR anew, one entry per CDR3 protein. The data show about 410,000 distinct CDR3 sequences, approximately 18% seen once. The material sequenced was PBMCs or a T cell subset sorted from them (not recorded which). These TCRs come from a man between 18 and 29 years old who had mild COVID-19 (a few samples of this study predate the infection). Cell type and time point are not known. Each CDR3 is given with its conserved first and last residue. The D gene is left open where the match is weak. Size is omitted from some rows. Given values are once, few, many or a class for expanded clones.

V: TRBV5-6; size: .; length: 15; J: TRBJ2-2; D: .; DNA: TGTGCCAGCAGCTTGGTCACCCCGGGCACCGGGGAGCTGTTTTTT; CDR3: CASSLVTPGTGELFF
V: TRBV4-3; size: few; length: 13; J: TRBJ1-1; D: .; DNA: TGCGCCAGCAGCCAAGACCGCGAAGGGGAAGCTTTCTTT; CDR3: CASSQDREGEAFF
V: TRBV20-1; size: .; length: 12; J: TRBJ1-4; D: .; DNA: TGCAGTGCTAGAGCACCGGCCGAAAAACTGTTTTTT; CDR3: CSARAPAEKLFF
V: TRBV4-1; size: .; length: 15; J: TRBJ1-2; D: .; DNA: TGCGCCAGCAGCCAAGATGGGGCGCAAGGCTATGGCTACACCTTC; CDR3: CASSQDGAQGYGYTF
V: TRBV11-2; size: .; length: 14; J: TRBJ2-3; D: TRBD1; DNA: TGTGCCAGCAGCAACCGGGACAGGGGAAATACGCAGTATTTT; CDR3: CASSNRDRGNTQYF
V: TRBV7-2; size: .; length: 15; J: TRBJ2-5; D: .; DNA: TGTGCCAGCAGCTTAGTATCGCGGGGACAAGAGACCCAGTACTTC; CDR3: CASSLVSRGQETQYF
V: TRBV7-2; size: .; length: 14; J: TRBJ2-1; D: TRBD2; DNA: TGTGCCAGCCGCGGGACTAGAGCGCCCTATGAGCAGTTCTTC; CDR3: CASRGTRAPYEQFF
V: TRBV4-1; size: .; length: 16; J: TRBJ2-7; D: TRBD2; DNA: TGCGCCAGCAGCCAAGATTGGACTAGCGGGGAGTACGAGCAGTACTTC; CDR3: CASSQDWTSGEYEQYF
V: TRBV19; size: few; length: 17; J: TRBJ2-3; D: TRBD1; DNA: TGTGCCAGTAGTCTAATGCCAACAGGGGGGTTCGCAGATACGCAGTATTTT; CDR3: CASSLMPTGGFADTQYF
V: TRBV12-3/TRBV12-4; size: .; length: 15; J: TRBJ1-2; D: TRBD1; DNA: TGTGCCAGCAGCCTTCCCCCGGGACAGGGGTCTGGCTACACCTTC; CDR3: CASSLPPGQGSGYTF
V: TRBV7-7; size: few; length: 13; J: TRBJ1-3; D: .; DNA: TGTGCCAGCAGCCCTAGTGGTGGAAACACCATATATTTT; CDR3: CASSPSGGNTIYF